This T cell receptor beta chain was identified in a study of CD8 T cells in ankylosing spondylitis. Notes on the study in general: It appeared that ankylosing spondylitis blood was characterized by a TCR beta motif of several highly homologous variants.

One entry per CDR3 protein, called by TCRdb with MiXCR from the 5' RACE reads. The table has 250,000 to 350,000 distinct CDR3 sequences, around 8% seen once. Concerning this clonotype itself: Antigen: not known.

There are 15 residues in the CDR3. Between the trimmed V and J ends, which lost 5 bases and 2 bases, there was a span of 14 bases. Germline loops: CDR1 SEHNR, CDR2 FQNEAQ (reference sequence). Material for sequencing was blood, either unsorted or a sorted T cell fraction (not recorded which). The sequence was collected from a male donor with ankylosing spondylitis. The V gene is TRBV7-9, the J gene TRBJ2-3, with D tentatively TRBD2 (5 bases). The CDR3 region has the DNA TGTGCCAGCAGCCCATCACCTCGGGACACAGATACGCAGTATTTT. It is translated as CASSPSPRDTDTQYF.